Listed here are 32 T cell receptor beta chains from one sample, sequenced in a study of T cell responses to AZD1222 COVID-19 vaccine. Some clones are missing from TCRdb's copy, which holds only in-frame ones; the method was immunoSEQ multiplex PCR. Among approximately 110,000 clones, about 90% were seen once, and the ten largest hold around 8.2%. The source material was peripheral blood, sampled 28 days after the second AZD1222 dose. Source of these receptors: an adult who received the AZD1222 COVID-19 vaccine.

V gene TRBV2 combines with J gene TRBJ1-3; TRBD1 aligns across 7 bases. Germline values: CDR1 SNHLY, CDR2 FYNNEI. The CDR3 extends over 14 amino acids. The V segment lost 8 bases and the J segment 2 bases; nucleotides outside the gene matches: 6. CDR3 loop: CASRDSTTGNTIYF. The CDR3 DNA is TGTGCCAGCCGGGACAGCACAACTGGAAACACCATATATTTT.

This clone was counted a single time. The gene calls are TRBV3-1 (or the pseudogene TRBV3-2) and TRBJ2-7, with D possibly TRBD2 on 6 matching bases. The CDR3 loop spans 15 amino acids. V was shortened by 4 bases and J by 2 bases, with 15 bases between the two germline ends. Germline CDR1 and CDR2: LGHDT and YNNKEL (reference sequence). CDR3 coding DNA: TGTGCCAGCAGCCCGGCCGGGACTGGTACCTACGAGCAGTACTTC. Its protein product is CASSPAGTGTYEQYF.

V and J are TRBV11-3 and TRBJ2-2; tentatively, D is TRBD1 (6 bases). The V end lost 3 bases, the J end lost 7 bases, and 9 bases lay between the germline ends. CDR1 SGHNT and CDR2 YENEEA come from the germline V gene. The CDR3 has 13 residues. CDR3 residues: CASSFGGGGELFF. The CDR3 DNA reads TGTGCCAGCAGCTTTGGGGGCGGCGGGGAGCTGTTTTTT.

This clone was counted only a few times. The CDR3 region is CSAKVGGSDQPQHF. The CDR3 DNA reads as TGCAGCGCCAAGGTCGGGGGGAGTGATCAGCCCCAGCATTTT. The rearrangement uses TRBV29-1 and TRBJ1-5; D is perhaps TRBD1 (5 bases). In germline, CDR1 is SQVTM, CDR2 ANQGSEA. The CDR3 runs 14 residues. V was clipped by 7 bases and J by 5 bases, with 18 bases between them.

The chain has TRBV7-2 and TRBJ2-2; D is perhaps TRBD1 (5 bases). The V gene's germline CDR1 is SGHTA and CDR2 FQGNSA. V lost 5 bases and J lost 7, with 14 bases in between. The CDR3 contains 14 residues. Written as DNA, the CDR3 is TGTGCCAGCAGCCCGACCTCAGGGTACGGGGAGCTGTTTTTT. Translating gives CASSPTSGYGELFF.

The CDR3 sequence: CASSQVTGASTDTQYF. CDR3 DNA: TGTGCCAGCAGCCAAGTGACAGGGGCTAGCACAGATACGCAGTATTTT. The V and J genes are TRBV3-1 (or the pseudogene TRBV3-2) and TRBJ2-3; 8 bases match TRBD1. Trimming cost V 1 base and J 0 bases; bases outside gene matches: 3. CDR1 and CDR2 (germline): LGHDT, YNNKEL (reference sequence). The CDR3 runs to 16 residues.

The V and J genes are TRBV7-2 and TRBJ1-6; D gene uncertain. This CDR3 is 16 amino acids long. Trimming took 5 bases from V and 0 from J, leaving 11 bases between them. CDR1 SGHTA and CDR2 FQGNSA come from the germline V gene. The CDR3 bases are TGTGCCAGCAGCCGTGTGGCGGGCTCCTATAATTCACCCCTCCACTTT. Amino acid sequence: CASSRVAGSYNSPLHF.

V usage is TRBV7-2 and J usage is TRBJ1-2; no firm D call. Germline V CDR1 and CDR2: SGHTA, FQGNSA. V dropped 1 base and J dropped 5 bases, with 5 bases sitting between them. The CDR3 extends over 12 amino acids. The DNA of the CDR3 is TGTGCCAGCAGCTTAGAGGGATATGGCTACACCTTC. It codes for CASSLEGYGYTF.

The chain combines TRBV6-5 with TRBJ1-1; perhaps TRBD1 as D (6 bases). CDR3 length equals 14 residues. V lost 7 bases to trimming and J lost 0 bases, with 12 bases between them. CDR1 and CDR2 from the germline V gene are MNHEY and SVGAGI. The CDR3 is CASTPDRLNTEAFF. The CDR3 DNA sequence: TGTGCCAGCACTCCGGACAGACTGAACACTGAAGCTTTCTTT.

The rearrangement links TRBV6-5 to TRBJ1-1; tentative D call: TRBD1 (6 bases). Germline assignment: CDR1 MNHEY and CDR2 SVGAGI. CDR3 length: 11 residues. The V end was cut by 6 bases, the J end by 10 bases, with 12 bases between. The CDR3 spells CASRQGFRAFF. In DNA form, the CDR3 reads TGTGCCAGCAGACAGGGTTTTCGAGCTTTCTTT.

Turning to this clone: The sample has other DNA sequences that encode this CDR3 too. The V gene is TRBV7-9, the J gene TRBJ2-5; possibly TRBD1 for D (6 bases). The length of the CDR3 is 13 residues. V lost 0 bases and J 5 bases, leaving 7 bases between the germline ends. Per germline, CDR1 SEHNR and CDR2 FQNEAQ (reference sequence). The CDR3 reads CASSLAGAETQYF. In nucleotides, the CDR3 is TGTGCCAGCAGCTTAGCGGGGGCTGAGACCCAGTACTTC.

V and J are TRBV6-5 and TRBJ1-6, with D perhaps TRBD1 (5 bases). The CDR3 covers 13 residues. The V and J ends lost 11 bases and 7 bases respectively, with 15 bases between them. CDR1 is MNHEY and CDR2 is SVGAGI in the germline V gene. CDR3: CAAGGEDNSPLHF. CDR3 bases: TGTGCCGCGGGGGGGGAGGACAATTCACCCCTCCACTTT.

V is TRBV5-4 and J is TRBJ2-4; no firm D call. V lost 0 bases and J lost 3, with 13 bases in between. The CDR3 is 16 residues long. Germline V gene lookup returns CDR1 SGHNT and CDR2 YYREEE (reference sequence). CDR3 sequence (DNA): TGTGCCAGCAGCTTGGGGTCTCTGCTGGACAAAAACATTCAGTACTTC. Its protein is CASSLGSLLDKNIQYF.

Only one count was recorded for this clone. The chain links TRBV5-1 to TRBJ2-3; weak D call: TRBD1 (6 bases). The CDR3 has 15 amino acids. With 5 bases removed from V and 5 bases from J, the gap between germline ends came to 18 bases. Germline assignment: CDR1 SGHRS and CDR2 YFSETQ. CDR3 amino acids: CASRGWGLPGDTQYF. In DNA form, the CDR3 reads TGCGCCAGCAGGGGTTGGGGGCTACCGGGAGATACGCAGTATTTT.

V is TRBV19 and J is TRBJ1-2; D is undetermined. The V end was cut by 6 bases, the J end by 8 bases, with 16 bases between. Germline loops: CDR1 LNHDA, CDR2 SQIVND (reference sequence). The CDR3 totals 13 residues. The CDR3 is CASSSGPYRGYTF. In DNA, the CDR3 is TGTGCCAGTAGCTCAGGCCCTTACCGCGGCTACACCTTC.

The chain is built from TRBV5-6 and TRBJ1-3, with D unresolved. Germline V gene sequence: CDR1 SGHDT, CDR2 YYEEEE. The CDR3 contains 15 residues. The V end was cut by 2 bases, the J end by 2 bases, with 11 bases between. The DNA of the CDR3 is TGTGCCAGCAGCTTCATTGCAGTTACTGGAAACACCATATATTTT. Its protein product is CASSFIAVTGNTIYF.

The chain is built from TRBV14 and TRBJ1-5, with 7 bases lining up with TRBD1. The CDR3 extends over 13 amino acids. From germline, CDR1 is SGHDN and CDR2 FVKESK. The V segment lost 0 bases and the J segment 14 bases; nucleotides outside the gene matches: 7. The CDR3 bases are TGTGCCAGCAGCCAAGATCGGGGGACAGAAAAGCATTTT. It is translated as CASSQDRGTEKHF.

This chain connects TRBV21-1 to TRBJ2-1. TRBV21-1 is a listed pseudogene. This CDR3 has 18 residues. Here the CDR3 DNA reads TGTGCCAGCAGCAAAGTCTCTAGGGAGGGGGCTTATGACAATGAGCAGTTCTTC. Its translation is CASSKVSREGAYDNEQFF.

The V and J genes are TRBV19 and TRBJ1-1; D uncertain. V lost 7 bases and J 2 bases, leaving 11 bases between the germline ends. The CDR3 has 13 residues. Germline V gives CDR1 LNHDA, CDR2 SQIVND (reference sequence). The chain's CDR3 is CASTRRINTEAFF. CDR3 nucleotide sequence: TGTGCCAGTACTCGACGGATTAACACTGAAGCTTTCTTT.

This clone was counted once. This chain connects TRBV2 to TRBJ2-7; D might be TRBD1 (5 bases). V was shortened by 9 bases and J by 4 bases, with 10 bases between the two germline ends. Per germline, CDR1 SNHLY and CDR2 FYNNEI. The CDR3 runs 11 residues. DNA for the CDR3: TGTGCCAGTGGGGCCGAGTACGAGCAGTACTTC. Its translation: CASGAEYEQYF.

The chain recombines TRBV21-1 with TRBJ2-7; TRBD2 is the table's D call and was not checked against the DNA. TRBV21-1 is a recognized pseudogene. The CDR3 has 14 residues. CDR3 sequence reads: CASSKGPTRYEQYF. Written as DNA, the CDR3 is TGTGCCAGCAGCAAAGGCCCGACTAGGTACGAGCAGTACTTC.

The chain combines TRBV28 with TRBJ2-7, with 9 bases lining up with TRBD2. In germline, CDR1 is MDHEN, CDR2 SYDVKM. V was clipped by 6 bases and J by 3 bases; unmatched bases: 9. The CDR3 sequence is 15 residues long. The CDR3 reads CASSPTGRGGYEQYF. In nucleotides, the CDR3 is TGTGCCAGCAGCCCCACTGGGCGGGGGGGCTACGAGCAGTACTTC.

The J gene is TRBJ2-2, the V gene TRBV9; D gene unclear. V gave up 0 bases and J gave up 4 bases, with 10 bases separating them. This CDR3 region has 15 residues. The V gene's germline CDR1 is SGDLS and CDR2 YYNGEE. CDR3 sequence: CASSVDPGGTGELFF. As DNA, the CDR3 is TGTGCCAGCAGCGTAGACCCCGGCGGCACCGGGGAGCTGTTTTTT.

The chain has TRBV11-2 and TRBJ2-1, with TRBD2 matching 10 bases. Looked up from germline, CDR1 is SGHAT and CDR2 is FQNNGV. CDR3 size: 15 residues. The V gene end was trimmed by 5 bases and the J gene end by 3 bases; junction bases not matched to a gene: 4. CDR3 sequence: CASSRLAGGYNEQFF. The CDR3 DNA reads as TGTGCCAGCAGCCGTTTAGCGGGAGGCTACAATGAGCAGTTCTTC.

J is TRBJ1-2 and V is TRBV6-5; the D gene is possibly TRBD1 (6 bases). This CDR3 is built from 14 residues. Germline-derived CDR1 and CDR2 are MNHEY and SVGAGI. The ends were cut back, 6 bases at V and 4 bases at J, with 15 bases in the middle. In DNA form, the CDR3 reads TGTGCCAGCAGGGGCTTAGACAGGTTCTATGGCTACACCTTC. It yields the protein CASRGLDRFYGYTF.

The chain couples TRBV27 to TRBJ2-2, with 9 bases aligning to TRBD2. V dropped 6 bases and J dropped 3; count of bases not matched to a gene: 17. The CDR3 spans 19 residues. CDR1 MNHEY and CDR2 SMNVEV come from the germline V gene (reference sequence). The CDR3 spells CASRLGIGREGPHTGELFF. DNA for the CDR3: TGTGCCAGCAGGCTAGGGATTGGGCGGGAGGGCCCTCACACCGGGGAGCTGTTTTTT.

The V call is TRBV9, the J call TRBJ1-2, with D unclear. Between the trimmed V and J ends, which lost 0 bases and 4 bases, there was a span of 13 bases. This CDR3 region has 15 residues. Germline-derived CDR1 and CDR2 are SGDLS and YYNGEE. CDR3 nucleotide sequence: TGTGCCAGCAGCGTAGGCGGATCGGGGTTCTATGGCTACACCTTC. Translating gives CASSVGGSGFYGYTF.

The rearrangement joins TRBV29-1 to TRBJ1-2; 7 bases align to TRBD1. J lost 5 bases, V lost 3 bases, and 3 bases had no gene match. CDR1 is SQVTM, CDR2 ANQGSEA, per germline. The CDR3 totals 12 residues. The CDR3 DNA sequence: TGCAGCGTTGAGACAGGGTCTTATGGCTACACCTTC. Encoded protein: CSVETGSYGYTF. The full variable domain, rest sourced from reference TRBV29-1 and TRBJ1-2, is SAVISQKPSRDICQRGTSLTIQCQVDSQVTMMFWYRQQPGQSLTLIATANQGSEATYESGFVIDKFPISRPNLTFSTLTVSNMSPEDSSIYLCSVETGSYGYTFGSGTRLTVV.

This chain links TRBV6-4 with TRBJ2-1, with TRBD2 matching over 8 bases. Losses at the gene ends were 7 bases for V and 2 bases for J; bases not matched to a gene: 10. Germline V lookup: CDR1 MRHNA, CDR2 SNTAGT. The CDR3 has 16 residues. The chain's CDR3 is CASTETGTSTYNEQFF. The CDR3 coding sequence is TGTGCCAGCACCGAAACCGGGACTAGTACCTACAATGAGCAGTTCTTC.

The chain carries TRBV7-2 and TRBJ2-1; no definite D call. Germline CDR1 reads SGHTA; CDR2 reads FQGNSA. V lost 4 bases, J lost 6 bases, and 13 bases lay in between. This CDR3 contains 14 residues. CDR3 DNA: TGTGCCAGCAGCTCTTCCCCCAGCCGCAATGAGCAGTTCTTC. Translated, it gives CASSSSPSRNEQFF.

This chain links TRBV7-9 with TRBJ2-1; the D is unclear. Germline CDR1 SEHNR, CDR2 FQNEAQ (reference sequence). The CDR3 is 15 amino acids. The V gene lost 1 base and the J gene lost 0 bases, with 7 bases spanning the gap. DNA for the CDR3: TGTGCCAGCAGCTTAGTTAGCTTCTCCTACAATGAGCAGTTCTTC. This sequence encodes CASSLVSFSYNEQFF.

This chain links TRBV9 with TRBJ1-2; weak D call: TRBD1 (6 bases). CDR3 length equals 15 residues. CDR1 is SGDLS, CDR2 YYNGEE, per germline. V was shortened by 1 base and J by 2 bases, with 12 bases between the two germline ends. CDR3 nucleotides: TGTGCCAGCAGCGTACAGGGGACGGGGAACTATGGCTACACCTTC. Residues: CASSVQGTGNYGYTF.